This TCR beta chain was observed in a study of blood T cell repertoires in COVID-19 (dated by TCRdb to about 2020). In the study overall: Collaborator samples came from the United States, Italy and Spain and covered acute and convalescent phases of COVID-19. The prospective study material was composed of cDNA or gDNA derived from T cells, B-cell-depleted T cells, or PBMCs. Deeply sampled blood TCRbeta repertoires from subjects exposed to, actively infected with, or recovered from COVID-19 were included in the dataset. The repertoires were released in a freely available public database intended as a resource for research on the immune response to SARS-CoV-2. The samples were drawn from the first 160 participants of the ongoing ImmuneRACE study and from roughly 1,300 subjects provided by 6 global collaborators. A de-identified subject ID, COVID-19 status, age in years and sex were almost always included in the sample metadata. Where available, HLA class I and class II types were obtained from metadata supplied by the sample provider rather than from assay-based typing.

TCRbeta CDR3 regions were amplified from genomic DNA by means of the immunoSEQ Assay, a bias-controlled multiplex PCR. The authors' analysis ran thus. Nucleated cell counts per sample were estimated from amplification of reference gene primers within the assay. To quantify the absolute abundance of each unique TCRbeta CDR3 rearrangement, sequence reads were collapsed and filtered. For each sample, productive Simpson clonality was calculated as the square root of Simpson's diversity index over productive rearrangements. In its TCRdb copy, this immuneACCESS table keeps in-frame sequences only and misses some clones. Where compared with another copy, unresolved V genes explain less than half of these, and the others have no known cause. V, J and clone size reflect that table, while D and trimming were determined from the DNA. Present in this sample are over 70,000 clones, approximately 90% of which were seen just once. In total, the top ten clones hold about 2.5% of the sample.

The investigation overall reported the following: How much clinical and demographic metadata was included differed by source and by participant, and the metadata was provided uncurated.

Each collaborating institution followed its own protocols to collect whole blood in K2EDTA tubes. For TCRbeta analysis, collaborators shipped samples as frozen whole blood, isolated PBMCs, or DNA extracted from either of those sample types. To note about this clone: The clone's antigen remains unknown. Per-base qualities were not stored, and no clone one base away is much larger.

The sample was peripheral blood. This TCR was sampled from a human donor with active COVID-19. The donor label of this sample is uncertain.

The bases read TGCAGCGTTGAGGCTTGGGGCCTGGGCAATGAGCAGTTCTTC. Its translation is CSVEAWGLGNEQFF. The chain was built from TRBV29-1 and TRBJ2-1, with TRBD1 tentatively as D gene (5 bases match). Trimming removed 3 bases from V and 6 bases from J, leaving 15 bases between the germline ends. The germline V gene specifies SQVTM as CDR1 and ANQGSEA as CDR2. The CDR3 has 14 amino acids, counting the end cysteine and phenylalanine. Just CDR3 DNA is preserved here, 42 bases in frame from base 1.